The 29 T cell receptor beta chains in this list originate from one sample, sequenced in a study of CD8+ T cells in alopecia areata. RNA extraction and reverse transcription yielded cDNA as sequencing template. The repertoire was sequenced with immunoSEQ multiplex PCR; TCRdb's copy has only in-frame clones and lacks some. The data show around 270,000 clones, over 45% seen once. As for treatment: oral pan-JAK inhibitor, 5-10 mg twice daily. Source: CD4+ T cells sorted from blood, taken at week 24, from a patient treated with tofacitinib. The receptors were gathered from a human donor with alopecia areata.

As DNA, the CDR3 is TGTGCCAGCAGCTTAGATCTTAGGCAGAACTACGAGCAGTACTTC. It yields the protein CASSLDLRQNYEQYF. V is TRBV11-2 and J is TRBJ2-7; D is unresolved. This CDR3 comprises 15 residues. Deletions cut 0 bases from V and 3 bases from J, with 12 bases between. Germline assignment: CDR1 SGHAT and CDR2 FQNNGV.

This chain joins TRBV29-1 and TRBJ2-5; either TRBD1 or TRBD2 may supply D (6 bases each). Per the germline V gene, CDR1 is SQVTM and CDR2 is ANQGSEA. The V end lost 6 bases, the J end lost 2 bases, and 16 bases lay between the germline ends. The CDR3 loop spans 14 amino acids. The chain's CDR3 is CSVGIRGPQETQYF. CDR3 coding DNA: TGCAGCGTAGGAATTCGGGGGCCTCAAGAGACCCAGTACTTC.

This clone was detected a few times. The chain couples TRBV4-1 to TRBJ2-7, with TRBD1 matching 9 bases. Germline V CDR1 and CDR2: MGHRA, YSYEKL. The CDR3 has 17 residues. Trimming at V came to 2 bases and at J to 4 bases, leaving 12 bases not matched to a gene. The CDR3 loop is CASSQLGTGIPKYEQYF. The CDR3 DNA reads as TGCGCCAGCAGCCAACTCGGGACAGGGATCCCTAAATACGAGCAGTACTTC.

Written as DNA, the CDR3 is TGCAGCGTGGGAAGCACTAGCGGGGGGGCAAACGGGGAGCTGTTTTTT. As protein: CSVGSTSGGANGELFF. This sequence joins TRBV29-1 and TRBJ2-2; 13 bases map to TRBD2. The CDR3 has 16 amino acids. The germline V gene encodes CDR1 SQVTM and CDR2 ANQGSEA. V shed 6 bases and J 7 bases; nucleotides not matched to a gene: 11.

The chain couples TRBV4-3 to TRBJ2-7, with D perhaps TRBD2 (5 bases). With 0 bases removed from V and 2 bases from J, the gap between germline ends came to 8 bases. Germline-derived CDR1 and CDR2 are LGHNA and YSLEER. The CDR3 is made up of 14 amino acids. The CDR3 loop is CASSQDRGAYEQYF. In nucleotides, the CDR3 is TGCGCCAGCAGCCAAGACCGGGGAGCCTACGAGCAGTACTTC.

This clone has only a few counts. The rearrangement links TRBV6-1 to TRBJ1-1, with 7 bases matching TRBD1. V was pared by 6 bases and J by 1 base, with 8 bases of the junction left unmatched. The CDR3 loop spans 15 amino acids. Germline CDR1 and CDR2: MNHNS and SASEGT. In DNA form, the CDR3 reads TGTGCCAGCAGAGTGACAGGGACACCGAACACTGAAGCTTTCTTT. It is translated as CASRVTGTPNTEAFF.

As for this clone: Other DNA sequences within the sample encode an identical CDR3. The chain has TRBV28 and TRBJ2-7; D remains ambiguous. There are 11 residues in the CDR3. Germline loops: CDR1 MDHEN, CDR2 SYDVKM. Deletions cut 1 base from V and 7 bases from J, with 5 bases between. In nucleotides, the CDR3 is TGTGCCAGCAGTTTATCCAGGGAGCAGTACTTC. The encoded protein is CASSLSREQYF.

CDR3 sequence (DNA): TGTGCCATCCAGAGGACCGACAGGCCCATTGAGCAGTTCTTC. This gives the protein CAIQRTDRPIEQFF. The chain recombines TRBV10-3 with TRBJ2-1, with D possibly being TRBD1 (6 bases). Trimming pared 8 bases from V and 9 bases from J, leaving 20 bases between. Germline V CDR1 and CDR2: ENHRY, SYGVKD. CDR3 size: 14 residues.

The CDR3 region is CASSEYGGDTQYF. CDR3 in DNA: TGTGCCAGCAGTGAATACGGGGGAGATACGCAGTATTTT. J is TRBJ2-3 and V is TRBV25-1, with D possibly matching TRBD2 (6 bases). Per germline, CDR1 MGHDK and CDR2 SYGVNS. Trimming took off 0 bases at V and 5 bases at J, with 6 bases between the two ends. This CDR3 is built from 13 residues.

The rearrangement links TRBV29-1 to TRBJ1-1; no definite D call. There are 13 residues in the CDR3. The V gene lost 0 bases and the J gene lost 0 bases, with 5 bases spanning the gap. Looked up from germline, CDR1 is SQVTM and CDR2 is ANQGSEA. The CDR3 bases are TGCAGCGTTGAAGAATCGGTGAACACTGAAGCTTTCTTT. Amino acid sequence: CSVEESVNTEAFF. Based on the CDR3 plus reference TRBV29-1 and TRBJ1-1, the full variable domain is SAVISQKPSRDICQRGTSLTIQCQVDSQVTMMFWYRQQPGQSLTLIATANQGSEATYESGFVIDKFPISRPNLTFSTLTVSNMSPEDSSIYLCSVEESVNTEAFFGQGTRLTVV.

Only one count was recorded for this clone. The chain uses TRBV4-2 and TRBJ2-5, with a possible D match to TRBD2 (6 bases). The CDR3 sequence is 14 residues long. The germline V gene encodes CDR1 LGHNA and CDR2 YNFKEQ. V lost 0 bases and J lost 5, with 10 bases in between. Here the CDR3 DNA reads TGTGCCAGCAGCCAAGACGGGGGACCGGAGACCCAGTACTTC. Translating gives CASSQDGGPETQYF.

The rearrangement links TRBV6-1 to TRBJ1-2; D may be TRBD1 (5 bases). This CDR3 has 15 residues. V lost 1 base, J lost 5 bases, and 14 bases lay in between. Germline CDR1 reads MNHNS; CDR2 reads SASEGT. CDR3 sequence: CASSEDRFTVYGYTF. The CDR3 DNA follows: TGTGCCAGCAGTGAAGACAGGTTTACTGTTTATGGCTACACCTTC.

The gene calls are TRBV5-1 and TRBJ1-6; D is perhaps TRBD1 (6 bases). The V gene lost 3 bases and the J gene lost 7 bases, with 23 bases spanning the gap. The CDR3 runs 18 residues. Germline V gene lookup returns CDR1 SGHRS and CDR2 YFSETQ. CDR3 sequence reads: CASSSVLPGQGTNSPLHF. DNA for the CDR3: TGCGCCAGCAGCTCGGTCCTTCCGGGACAAGGGACAAATTCACCCCTCCACTTT. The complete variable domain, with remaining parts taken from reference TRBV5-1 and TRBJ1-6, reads KAGVTQTPRYLIKTRGQQVTLSCSPISGHRSVSWYQQTPGQGLQFLFEYFSETQRNKGNFPGRFSGRQFSNSRSEMNVSTLELGDSALYLCASSSVLPGQGTNSPLHFGNGTRLTVT.

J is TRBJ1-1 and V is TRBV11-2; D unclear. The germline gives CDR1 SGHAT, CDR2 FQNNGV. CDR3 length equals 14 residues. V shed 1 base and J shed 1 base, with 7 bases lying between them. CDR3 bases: TGTGCCAGCAGCTTAGGTCGCCGGAACACTGAAGCTTTCTTT. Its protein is CASSLGRRNTEAFF.

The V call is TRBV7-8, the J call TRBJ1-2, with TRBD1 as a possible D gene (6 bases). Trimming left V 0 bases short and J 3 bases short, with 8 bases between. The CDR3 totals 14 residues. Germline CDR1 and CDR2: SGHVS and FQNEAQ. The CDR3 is CASSLAGGDYGYTF. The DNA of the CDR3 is TGTGCCAGCAGCTTAGCAGGGGGGGACTATGGCTACACCTTC.

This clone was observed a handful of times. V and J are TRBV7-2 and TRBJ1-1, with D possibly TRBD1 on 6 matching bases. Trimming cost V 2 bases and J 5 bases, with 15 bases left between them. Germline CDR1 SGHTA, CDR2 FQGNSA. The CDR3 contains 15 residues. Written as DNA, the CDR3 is TGTGCCAGCAGCTTATCCTCCGGGGGCGGGACTGAAGCTTTCTTT. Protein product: CASSLSSGGGTEAFF.

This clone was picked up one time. CDR3: CAWRTWRDTSYEQYF. The CDR3 nucleotides are TGTGCCTGGCGAACCTGGAGGGATACCTCCTACGAGCAGTACTTC. This sequence joins TRBV30 and TRBJ2-7; the D gene is possibly TRBD2 (6 bases). The germline gives CDR1 GTSNPN, CDR2 SVGIG (reference sequence). The V end was cut by 5 bases, the J end by 0 bases, with 17 bases between. The CDR3 totals 15 residues.

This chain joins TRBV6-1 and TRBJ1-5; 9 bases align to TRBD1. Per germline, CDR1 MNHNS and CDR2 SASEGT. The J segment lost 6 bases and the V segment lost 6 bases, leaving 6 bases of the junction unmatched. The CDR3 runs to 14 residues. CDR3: CASRAGTGPQPQHF. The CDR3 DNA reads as TGTGCCAGCAGGGCCGGGACAGGGCCTCAGCCCCAGCATTTT.

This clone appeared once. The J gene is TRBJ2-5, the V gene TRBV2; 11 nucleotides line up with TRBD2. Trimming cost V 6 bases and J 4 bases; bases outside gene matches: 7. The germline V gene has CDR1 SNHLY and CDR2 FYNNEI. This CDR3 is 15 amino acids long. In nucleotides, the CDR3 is TGTGCCAGCAGCCCACGCCTAGCGGGGGGAGAGACCCAGTACTTC. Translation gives CASSPRLAGGETQYF.

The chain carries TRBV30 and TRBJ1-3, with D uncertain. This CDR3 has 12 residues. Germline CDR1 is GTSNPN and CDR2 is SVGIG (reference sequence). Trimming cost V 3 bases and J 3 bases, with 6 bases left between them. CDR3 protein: CAWSPSGNTIYF. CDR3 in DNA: TGTGCCTGGAGCCCCAGTGGAAACACCATATATTTT.

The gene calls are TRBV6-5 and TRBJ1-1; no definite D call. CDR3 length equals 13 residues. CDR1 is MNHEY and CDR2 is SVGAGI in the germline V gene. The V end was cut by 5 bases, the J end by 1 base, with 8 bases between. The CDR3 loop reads CASSIKPNTEAFF. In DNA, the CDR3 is TGTGCCAGCAGTATAAAACCGAACACTGAAGCTTTCTTT.

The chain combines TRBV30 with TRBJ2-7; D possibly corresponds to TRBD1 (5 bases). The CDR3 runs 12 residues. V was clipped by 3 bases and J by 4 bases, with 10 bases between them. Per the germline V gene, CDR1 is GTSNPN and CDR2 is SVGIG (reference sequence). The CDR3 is CAWRVQGYEQYF. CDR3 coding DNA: TGTGCCTGGAGGGTCCAGGGTTACGAGCAGTACTTC.

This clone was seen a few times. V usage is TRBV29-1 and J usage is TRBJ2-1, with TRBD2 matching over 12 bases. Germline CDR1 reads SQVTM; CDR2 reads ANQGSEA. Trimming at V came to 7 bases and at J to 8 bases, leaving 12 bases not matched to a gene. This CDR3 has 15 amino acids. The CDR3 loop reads CSADRTSGVMDEQFF. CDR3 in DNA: TGCAGCGCGGATCGGACTAGCGGGGTGATGGATGAGCAGTTCTTC.

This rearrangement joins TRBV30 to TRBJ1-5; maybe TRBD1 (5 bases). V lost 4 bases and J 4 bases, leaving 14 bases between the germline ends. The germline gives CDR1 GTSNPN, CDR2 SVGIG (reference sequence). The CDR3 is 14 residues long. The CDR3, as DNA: TGTGCCTGGACGGCAGGGACGTTGAATCAGCCCCAGCATTTT. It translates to CAWTAGTLNQPQHF.

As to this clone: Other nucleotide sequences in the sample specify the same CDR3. The CDR3 spells CAWSPGQGNYGYTF. CDR3 DNA: TGTGCCTGGAGTCCAGGACAGGGAAACTATGGCTACACCTTC. The rearrangement links TRBV30 to TRBJ1-2; 8 bases map to TRBD1. Germline trimming cut 2 bases from V and 2 bases from J; bases unmatched to any gene: 4. CDR3 size: 14 residues. Germline lookup yields CDR1 GTSNPN and CDR2 SVGIG (reference sequence). The variable domain in full, completed from reference TRBV30 and TRBJ1-2, reads SQTIHQWPATLVQPVGSPLSLECTVEGTSNPNLYWYRQAAGRGLQLLFYSVGIGQISSEVPQNLSASRPQDRQFILSSKKLLLSDSGFYLCAWSPGQGNYGYTFGSGTRLTVV.

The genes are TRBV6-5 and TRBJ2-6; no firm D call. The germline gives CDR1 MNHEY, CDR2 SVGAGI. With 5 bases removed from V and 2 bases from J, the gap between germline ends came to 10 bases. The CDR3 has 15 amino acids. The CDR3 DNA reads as TGTGCCAGCAGTCCGAAGGGCGCTGGGGCCAACGTCCTGACTTTC. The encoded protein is CASSPKGAGANVLTF.

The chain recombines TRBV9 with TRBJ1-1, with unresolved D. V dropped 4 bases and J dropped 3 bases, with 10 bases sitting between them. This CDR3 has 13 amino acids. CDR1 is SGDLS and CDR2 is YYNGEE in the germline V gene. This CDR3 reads CASSFYVDTEAFF. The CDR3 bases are TGTGCCAGCAGCTTCTACGTTGACACTGAAGCTTTCTTT.

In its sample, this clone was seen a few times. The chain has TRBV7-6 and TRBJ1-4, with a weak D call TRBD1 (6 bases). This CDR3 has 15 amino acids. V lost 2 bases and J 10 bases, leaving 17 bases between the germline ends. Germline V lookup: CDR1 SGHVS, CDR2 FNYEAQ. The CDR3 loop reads CASSLSRQAEGKLFF. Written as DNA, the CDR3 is TGTGCCAGCAGCTTATCGAGACAGGCAGAGGGAAAACTGTTTTTT.

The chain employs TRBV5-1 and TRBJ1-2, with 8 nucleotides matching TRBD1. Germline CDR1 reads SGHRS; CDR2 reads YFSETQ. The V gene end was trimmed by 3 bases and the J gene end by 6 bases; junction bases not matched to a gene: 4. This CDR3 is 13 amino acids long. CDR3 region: CASSWTGNHGYTF. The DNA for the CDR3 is TGCGCCAGCAGCTGGACAGGGAATCATGGCTACACCTTC. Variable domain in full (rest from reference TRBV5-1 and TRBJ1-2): KAGVTQTPRYLIKTRGQQVTLSCSPISGHRSVSWYQQTPGQGLQFLFEYFSETQRNKGNFPGRFSGRQFSNSRSEMNVSTLELGDSALYLCASSWTGNHGYTFGSGTRLTVV.